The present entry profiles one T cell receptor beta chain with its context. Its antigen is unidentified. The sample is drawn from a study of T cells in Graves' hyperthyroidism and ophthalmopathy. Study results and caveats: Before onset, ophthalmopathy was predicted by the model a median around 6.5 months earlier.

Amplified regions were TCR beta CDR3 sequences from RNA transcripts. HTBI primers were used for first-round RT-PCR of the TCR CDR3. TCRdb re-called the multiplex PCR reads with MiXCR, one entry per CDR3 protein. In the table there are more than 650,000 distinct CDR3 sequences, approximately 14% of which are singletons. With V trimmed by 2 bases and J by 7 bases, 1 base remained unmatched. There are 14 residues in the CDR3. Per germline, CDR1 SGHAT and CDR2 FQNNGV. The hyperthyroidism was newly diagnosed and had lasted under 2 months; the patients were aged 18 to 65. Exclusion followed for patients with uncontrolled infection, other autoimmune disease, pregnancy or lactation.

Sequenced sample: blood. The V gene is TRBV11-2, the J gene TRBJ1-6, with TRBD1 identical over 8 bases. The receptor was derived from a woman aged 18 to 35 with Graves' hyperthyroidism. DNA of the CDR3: TGTGCCAGCAGCTTAAGACAGGGGAATTCACCCCTCCACTTT. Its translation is CASSLRQGNSPLHF.